This passage covers 26 T cell receptor beta chains from one sample sequenced in a study of PD-L1 blockade in urothelial cancer. Time point of the sample: peripheral blood 6 weeks after treatment start. Assay: immunoSEQ multiplex PCR; the TCRdb copy retains only in-frame clones and omits some. The sample shows 80,000 to 95,000 clones, approximately 87% of them seen only once. The sample was PBMCs, taken around atezolizumab (anti-PD-L1) treatment. These receptors all come from a man between 65 and 80 years old with urothelial cancer.

This chain connects TRBV5-1 to TRBJ2-2; 11 bases line up with TRBD2. Losses at the gene ends were 5 bases for V and 3 bases for J; bases not matched to a gene: 3. The CDR3 is 15 residues long. The germline V gene encodes CDR1 SGHRS and CDR2 YFSETQ. The CDR3 nucleotides read TGCGCCAGCAGAAAGGGACTAGCGGACACCGGGGAGCTGTTTTTT. Its protein product is CASRKGLADTGELFF. Combining the CDR3 with reference TRBV5-1 and TRBJ2-2 gives the whole variable domain KAGVTQTPRYLIKTRGQQVTLSCSPISGHRSVSWYQQTPGQGLQFLFEYFSETQRNKGNFPGRFSGRQFSNSRSEMNVSTLELGDSALYLCASRKGLADTGELFFGEGSRLTVL.

The rearrangement joins TRBV7-9 to TRBJ1-2; 7 positions match TRBD1. The CDR3 covers 13 residues. After removal of 8 bases from V and 8 bases from J, the junction contained 11 bases not matched to a gene. CDR1 is SEHNR, CDR2 FQNEAQ, per germline (reference sequence). The CDR3 DNA follows: TGTGCCAGCGGCAGATCGACAGGGTTGGGCTACACCTTC. Protein sequence: CASGRSTGLGYTF.

This chain connects TRBV5-4 to TRBJ2-1; 9 bases fit TRBD1. Germline assignment: CDR1 SGHNT and CDR2 YYREEE (reference sequence). CDR3 size: 17 residues. Unmatched junction bases numbered 7, after V lost 2 bases and J lost 1 base. The chain's CDR3 is CASSFAGTGWSYNEQFF. The CDR3, as DNA: TGTGCCAGCAGCTTTGCCGGGACAGGGTGGTCCTACAATGAGCAGTTCTTC.

V gene TRBV10-3 combines with J gene TRBJ2-7, with 7 bases identical to TRBD1. This CDR3 is 15 amino acids long. With V trimmed by 7 bases and J by 3 bases, 12 bases remained unmatched. The germline gives CDR1 ENHRY, CDR2 SYGVKD. The CDR3 DNA reads TGTGCCATCACCTCCCCGGGACAGATTCACTACGAGCAGTACTTC. Translating it yields CAITSPGQIHYEQYF.

The CDR3 nucleotides are TGTGCCAGCAGTGAGCTCACAGGGTTTGGCTACACCTTC. Protein: CASSELTGFGYTF. V usage is TRBV6-1 and J usage is TRBJ1-2, with a weak D call TRBD1 (6 bases). CDR3 length: 13 amino acids. Per the germline V gene, CDR1 is MNHNS and CDR2 is SASEGT. V was cut by 3 bases and J by 7 bases, with 12 bases left in between.

The V gene is TRBV6-6, the J gene TRBJ1-2; TRBD1 agrees at 7 bases. There are 15 residues in the CDR3. In germline, CDR1 is MNHNY, CDR2 SVGAGI (reference sequence). J was trimmed by 6 bases and V by 6 bases; bases with no gene match: 13. The DNA for the CDR3 is TGTGCCAGCAGAAGGGACAGCTCAGGCGGGGATGGCTACACCTTC. This codes for CASRRDSSGGDGYTF.

The chain combines TRBV5-1 with TRBJ2-2, with TRBD2 as a possible D gene (5 bases). The CDR3 runs to 16 residues. Germline CDR1 and CDR2: SGHRS and YFSETQ. With 3 bases removed from V and 0 bases from J, the gap between germline ends came to 12 bases. DNA for the CDR3: TGCGCCAGCAGCTCGCCGGGGAGCCCGAACACCGGGGAGCTGTTTTTT. Its protein product is CASSSPGSPNTGELFF.

This clone was picked up one time. This chain joins TRBV19 and TRBJ1-1, with 7 bases identical to TRBD1. Germline V gene lookup returns CDR1 LNHDA and CDR2 SQIVND (reference sequence). This CDR3 contains 16 residues. V shed 8 bases, J shed 0 bases, and the junction held 12 bases outside the gene matches. CDR3 nucleotides: TGTGCCAGTCACTACTCGGGACAGTTTTTGAACACTGAAGCTTTCTTT. The encoded protein is CASHYSGQFLNTEAFF.

This rearrangement joins TRBV7-2 to TRBJ1-3; weak D call: TRBD1 (6 bases). This CDR3 has 13 residues. V shed 5 bases and J shed 9 bases, with 14 bases lying between them. Germline V gene lookup returns CDR1 SGHTA and CDR2 FQGNSA. The CDR3 sequence: CASSRQEGGTIYF. CDR3 in DNA: TGTGCCAGCAGCAGACAGGAAGGCGGCACCATATATTTT. The whole variable domain, remainder taken from reference TRBV7-2 and TRBJ1-3, is GAGVSQSPSNKVTEKGKDVELRCDPISGHTALYWYRQSLGQGLEFLIYFQGNSAPDKSGLPSDRFSAERTGGSVSTLTIQRTQQEDSAVYLCASSRQEGGTIYFGEGSWLTVV.

V is TRBV6-5 and J is TRBJ2-7, with TRBD1 identical over 9 bases. J was trimmed by 7 bases and V by 8 bases; bases with no gene match: 9. This CDR3 comprises 13 residues. CDR1 is MNHEY and CDR2 is SVGAGI in the germline V gene. The CDR3 loop reads CASGSDRGWEQYF. CDR3 in DNA: TGTGCCAGCGGGTCGGACAGGGGCTGGGAGCAGTACTTC.

The chain has TRBV2 and TRBJ1-4; a weak D match, TRBD1 (5 bases). This CDR3 spans 14 amino acids. V was clipped by 1 base and J by 8 bases, with 11 bases between them. CDR1 and CDR2 from the germline V gene are SNHLY and FYNNEI. The CDR3 DNA reads as TGTGCCAGCAGTGAAGTTAGGGGTGGAGAAAAACTGTTTTTT. Its protein product is CASSEVRGGEKLFF.

This chain connects TRBV11-3 to TRBJ2-1; a possible D gene is TRBD2 (5 bases). Trimming pared 5 bases from V and 15 bases from J, leaving 20 bases between. This CDR3 spans 13 amino acids. CDR1 is SGHNT, CDR2 YENEEA, per germline. The CDR3 region is CASSVDSLVVPFF. The CDR3 nucleotides read TGTGCCAGCAGCGTGGACTCCCTAGTGGTGCCGTTCTTC. The whole variable domain, filled in from reference TRBV11-3 and TRBJ2-1, reads EAGVVQSPRYKIIEKKQPVAFWCNPISGHNTLYWYLQNLGQGPELLIRYENEEAVDDSQLPKDRFSAERLKGVDSTLKIQPAELGDSAVYLCASSVDSLVVPFFGPGTRLTVL.

Details on this clone: Other DNA sequences in the sample encode the same CDR3. The chain recombines TRBV5-1 with TRBJ1-5; 9 bases are a match to TRBD1. This CDR3 is 15 amino acids long. Per the germline V gene, CDR1 is SGHRS and CDR2 is YFSETQ. V was clipped by 0 bases and J by 4 bases; unmatched bases: 2. The CDR3 is CASSLGGQGNQPQHF. CDR3 DNA sequence: TGCGCCAGCAGCTTGGGGGGACAGGGAAATCAGCCCCAGCATTTT.

In this sample, this clone turned up a few times. This sample includes further DNA sequences coding for the same CDR3. V usage is TRBV30 and J usage is TRBJ2-1, with 9 bases identical to TRBD2. The CDR3 runs 14 residues. The germline CDR1 and CDR2 sequences are GTSNPN and SVGIG (reference sequence). V dropped 0 bases and J dropped 4; count of bases not matched to a gene: 1. CDR3 nucleotides: TGTGCCTGGAGTGTACTAGCGGGTTACAATGAGCAGTTCTTC. It yields the protein CAWSVLAGYNEQFF.

The chain joins TRBV7-8 to TRBJ1-5; 8 nucleotides line up with TRBD1. Germline V gene sequence: CDR1 SGHVS, CDR2 FQNEAQ. The CDR3 sequence is 15 residues long. After removal of 4 bases from V and 5 bases from J, the junction contained 7 bases not matched to a gene. The CDR3 is CASSSSGGKDQPQHF. The CDR3 region has the DNA TGTGCCAGCAGCTCATCAGGGGGCAAAGATCAGCCCCAGCATTTT.

This clone has more than one count but fewer than ten. The rearrangement uses TRBV4-1 and TRBJ1-3; perhaps TRBD1 as D (6 bases). CDR3 length: 15 residues. V dropped 1 base and J dropped 8 bases, with 15 bases sitting between them. Per germline, CDR1 MGHRA and CDR2 YSYEKL. The CDR3 protein is CASSQVSGVVDTIYF. CDR3 coding DNA: TGCGCCAGCAGCCAAGTCTCAGGGGTAGTAGACACCATATATTTT.

V gene TRBV9 combines with J gene TRBJ1-4; no firm D call. V gave up 2 bases and J gave up 7 bases, with 6 bases separating them. The CDR3 consists of 12 residues. The germline gives CDR1 SGDLS, CDR2 YYNGEE. The CDR3 reads CASSVPGEKLFF. CDR3 in DNA: TGTGCCAGCAGCGTCCCGGGTGAAAAACTGTTTTTT.

The chain joins TRBV29-1 to TRBJ2-1, with TRBD1 as a possible D gene (5 bases). The CDR3 length is 13 residues. The ends were cut back, 7 bases at V and 9 bases at J, with 19 bases in the middle. The germline V gene has CDR1 SQVTM and CDR2 ANQGSEA. The DNA for the CDR3 is TGCAGCGGAAGGGGCTCTCCAGGTGGTGAGCAGTTCTTC. Translating gives CSGRGSPGGEQFF.

The gene calls are TRBV27 and TRBJ2-1; TRBD2 matches at 14 bases. Germline V CDR1 and CDR2: MNHEY, SMNVEV (reference sequence). There are 17 residues in the CDR3. Trimming at V came to 5 bases and at J to 8 bases, leaving 11 bases not matched to a gene. CDR3 DNA sequence: TGTGCCAGCAGTCACCGACGACTAGCGGGGGGGCCGGATGAGCAGTTCTTC. This translates into CASSHRRLAGGPDEQFF.

Ten or more counts support this clone. The V call is TRBV7-7, the J call TRBJ2-1; 9 bases agree with TRBD2. Germline V gives CDR1 SSHAT, CDR2 FNYEAQ (reference sequence). The CDR3 totals 15 residues. Unmatched junction bases numbered 8, after V lost 4 bases and J lost 7 bases. The CDR3 DNA is TGTGCCAGCAGCTCCGGGCGTAGCGGGGGAAATGAGCAGTTCTTC. Translated: CASSSGRSGGNEQFF.

The chain employs TRBV27 and TRBJ2-7; 11 bases match TRBD2. Germline CDR1 is MNHEY and CDR2 is SMNVEV (reference sequence). The junction had 2 bases not matched to a gene; V was cut back by 5 bases and J by 2 bases. The CDR3 length is 14 residues. CDR3 nucleotide sequence: TGTGCCAGCAGTACTAGCGGGAGCGCCTACGAGCAGTACTTC. Translation gives CASSTSGSAYEQYF.

The genes are TRBV5-1 and TRBJ2-5; 9 positions agree with TRBD1. With 4 bases clipped from V and 4 bases from J, the junction kept 2 bases outside the gene matches. The germline CDR1 and CDR2 sequences are SGHRS and YFSETQ. This CDR3 has 13 residues. DNA for the CDR3: TGCGCCAGCAGCGGGACAGGGTCAGAGACCCAGTACTTC. Translated: CASSGTGSETQYF.

This chain joins TRBV6-5 and TRBJ1-2; TRBD1 matches 7 bases. The V gene end was trimmed by 0 bases and the J gene end by 5 bases; junction bases not matched to a gene: 9. The length of the CDR3 is 16 residues. Germline-derived CDR1 and CDR2 are MNHEY and SVGAGI. CDR3 nucleotide sequence: TGTGCCAGCAGTTACTCGGGGGACAGCTTGGGTTATGGCTACACCTTC. This sequence encodes CASSYSGDSLGYGYTF.

The chain has TRBV7-2 and TRBJ2-1; 8 nucleotides align to TRBD1. CDR1 is SGHTA and CDR2 is FQGNSA in the germline V gene. Trimming cost V 5 bases and J 0 bases; bases outside gene matches: 6. The length of the CDR3 is 16 residues. The CDR3 protein is CASSPGTGPSYNEQFF. The CDR3 region has the DNA TGTGCCAGCAGCCCGGGGACAGGTCCCTCCTACAATGAGCAGTTCTTC.

The V gene is TRBV19, the J gene TRBJ2-2, with D tentatively TRBD2 (5 bases). Germline V gives CDR1 LNHDA, CDR2 SQIVND (reference sequence). The V end was cut by 5 bases, the J end by 7 bases, with 14 bases between. The CDR3 loop spans 14 amino acids. CDR3 region: CASSSDSYLGELFF. As DNA, the CDR3 is TGTGCCAGTAGTTCGGACTCCTACCTCGGGGAGCTGTTTTTT.

The gene calls are TRBV19 and TRBJ2-2; D may be TRBD1 (6 bases). CDR1 and CDR2 (germline): LNHDA, SQIVND (reference sequence). This CDR3 has 14 residues. V shed 7 bases and J shed 5 bases, with 14 bases lying between them. Here the CDR3 DNA reads TGTGCCAGTAACAGGGCCAGTAGGACCGGGGAGCTGTTTTTT. The encoded protein is CASNRASRTGELFF.